This T cell receptor (beta chain) came from a study of cytomegalovirus exposure and HLA in healthy donors. Primers for the PCR totalled 60 Vbeta and 13 Jbeta. Per the original methods: Per a later analysis, the number of unique TCR beta chains was around 80 million, of which about 11 million were shared. Clones were sequenced by immunoSEQ multiplex PCR, and TCRdb holds only the in-frame ones, with some missing. The DNA was the basis for D and trimming; V, J and clone size are from that table. This table holds approximately 200,000 clones, more than 70% found once. The CDR3 covers 18 residues. The germline V gene encodes CDR1 LNHDA and CDR2 SQIVND (reference sequence). V lost 7 bases and J lost 15; bases outside the gene matches: 27. General study results and limits: Later analysis placed DRB1 highest and HLA-C lowest in TCR association rates, which differed by HLA locus.

Worth noting for this clone: Its antigen is still unknown. Other nucleotide sequences in the sample specify the same CDR3.

This chain uses TRBV19 with TRBJ2-1, with 10 bases identical to TRBD2. The receptor was isolated from a human donor in good health. The source material was PBMCs. CDR3 nucleotides: TGTGCCAGTACCTCAACCCGGGCCGCGGCTAGCGGGAGCCCCCTCCTGTTCTTC. This gives the protein CASTSTRAAASGSPLLFF.